One TCR beta chain is described in this entry. Its target is not known. Germline V CDR1 and CDR2: KGHSH, LQKENI. Trimming removed 1 base from V and 3 bases from J, with 12 bases in between. This CDR3 has 15 amino acids. The PCR employed 60 Vbeta primers together with 13 Jbeta primers. Profiling relied on immunoSEQ multiplex PCR, and the TCRdb table lists in-frame clones only, not all of them. The data hold 150,000 to 200,000 clones, with roughly four fifths observed a single time. These data come from a study of cytomegalovirus exposure and HLA in healthy donors. In the study overall: Among about 179 million T cells, an earlier analysis found 90 million to 130 million unique TCR beta sequences. Whole-study results and caveats: A previous analysis found most TCR beta V segments productive roughly 87% or roughly 30% of the time.

The chain links TRBV18 to TRBJ1-1; no clear D gene. The sample comprised PBMCs. The source of this sequence is a man in his fifties in good health and CMV-seropositive. The CDR3 bases are TGTGCCAGCTCACCACTTGGGAGTGGGGACACTGAAGCTTTCTTT. It is translated as CASSPLGSGDTEAFF. The variable domain in full, with the rest retrieved from reference TRBV18 and TRBJ1-1, is NAGVMQNPRHLVRRRGQEARLRCSPMKGHSHVYWYRQLPEEGLKFMVYLQKENIIDESGMPKERFSAEFPKEGPSILRIQQVVRGDSAAYFCASSPLGSGDTEAFFGQGTRLTVV.